This T cell receptor (beta chain) appears in the sequencing data of a study of T cells expressing NK-cell markers. Overall study: The study sequenced eight donors, seven HCMV-seropositive and one seronegative. Study-level points and caveats: The same clonotypes also predominated in the CD3+CD56-NKG2C+ fraction of a few donors.

Details on this clonotype: What it binds is not known.

Germline values: CDR1 SEHNR, CDR2 FQNEAQ (reference sequence). This CDR3 spans 13 amino acids. After re-calling the 5' RACE reads, TCRdb lists one entry per CDR3 protein, DNA absent. This table holds 90,000 to 130,000 distinct CDR3 sequences. The clonotype comes from a woman aged 18 to 69 in good health. The J gene is TRBJ2-7, the V gene TRBV7-9; TCRdb indicates TRBD1, and absent DNA this call remains unverified. The sample was blood T cells: a sorted CD56 or NKG2C T cell subset, CD4+ or CD8+ T cells, or bulk PBMC T cells (not recorded which). This CDR3 is CASSKNQGLEQYF. Looking up the rest from reference TRBV7-9 and TRBJ2-7 gives the full variable domain: DTGVSQNPRHKITKRGQNVTFRCDPISEHNRLYWYRQTLGQGPEFLTYFQNEAQLEKSRLLSDRFSAERPKGSFSTLEIQRTEQGDSAMYLCASSKNQGLEQYFGPGTRLTVT.